The next 14 T cell receptor beta chains were all read from a single sample in a study of cytomegalovirus exposure and HLA in healthy donors. Primers included in the PCR were 60 Vbeta and 13 Jbeta primers. The method was immunoSEQ multiplex PCR; TCRdb's version includes in-frame clones alone and lacks a portion of them. The table shows tens of thousands of clones, with 60% to 80% occurring only once. What was sequenced was PBMCs. The source is a woman aged 25 to 39 in good health and CMV-seronegative.

The rearrangement joins TRBV7-9 to TRBJ2-7; TRBD1 agrees at 7 bases. With 5 bases clipped from V and 6 bases from J, the junction kept 4 bases outside the gene matches. The CDR3 totals 12 residues. CDR1 and CDR2 (germline): SEHNR, FQNEAQ (reference sequence). The CDR3: CASSQGQSEQYF. CDR3 bases: TGTGCCAGCAGCCAGGGACAGAGCGAGCAGTACTTC.

The chain employs TRBV6-1 and TRBJ1-1; possible D gene TRBD1, 6 bases. Germline values: CDR1 MNHNS, CDR2 SASEGT. The V and J ends lost 3 bases and 9 bases respectively, with 11 bases between them. The CDR3 length is 12 residues. The CDR3 region has the DNA TGTGCCAGCAGTGACCGGGGGGGCCAAGCTTTCTTT. Translation: CASSDRGGQAFF.

V gene TRBV11-2 combines with J gene TRBJ2-4, with 11 bases matching TRBD2. The V and J ends lost 6 bases and 6 bases, in that order; junction bases with no gene match: 4. CDR1 and CDR2 (germline): SGHAT, FQNNGV. The CDR3 has 14 amino acids. The CDR3 sequence is CASRTSGGRNIQYF. The CDR3 bases are TGTGCCAGCAGAACTAGCGGGGGTCGAAACATTCAGTACTTC.

V usage is TRBV5-6 and J usage is TRBJ1-2; D is perhaps TRBD1 (6 bases). The CDR3 sequence is 13 residues long. Germline V gene data show CDR1 as SGHDT and CDR2 as YYEEEE. The germline V and J ends were trimmed by 4 bases and 8 bases, with 15 bases remaining between them. In DNA form, the CDR3 reads TGTGCCAGCAGCCCAGGGGTGGGGTTAGGCTACACCTTC. It yields the protein CASSPGVGLGYTF.

This sequence joins TRBV30 and TRBJ2-1; 13 bases are a match to TRBD2. CDR1 is GTSNPN, CDR2 SVGIG, per germline (reference sequence). The CDR3 is made up of 15 amino acids. V lost 2 bases to trimming and J lost 5 bases; unmatched junction nucleotides: 3. CDR3 DNA: TGTGCCTGGAGTTCCGGGACTAGCGGGAACAATGAGCAGTTCTTC. This sequence encodes CAWSSGTSGNNEQFF.

The chain links TRBV11-2 to TRBJ1-4; D unresolved. This CDR3 comprises 14 residues. Germline lookup yields CDR1 SGHAT and CDR2 FQNNGV. Trimming stripped 5 bases from V and 2 bases from J, with 9 bases between. CDR3 sequence (DNA): TGTGCCAGCAGCCCCGATCGGACTAATGAAAAACTGTTTTTT. Translating it yields CASSPDRTNEKLFF.

This clone was observed a few times. The rearrangement uses TRBV29-1 and TRBJ2-2; a weak D match, TRBD2 (5 bases). The V gene's germline CDR1 is SQVTM and CDR2 ANQGSEA. There are 11 residues in the CDR3. Trimming took off 7 bases at V and 6 bases at J, with 9 bases between the two ends. CDR3: CSGKEAGELFF. The CDR3 region has the DNA TGCAGCGGAAAGGAGGCCGGGGAGCTGTTTTTT.

The V and J genes are TRBV7-2 and TRBJ2-3, with 8 nucleotides matching TRBD2. The V segment lost 6 bases and the J segment 6 bases; nucleotides outside the gene matches: 5. The germline gives CDR1 SGHTA, CDR2 FQGNSA. The CDR3 length is 13 residues. This CDR3 reads CASRREGTDTQYF. The CDR3 DNA sequence: TGTGCCAGCAGACGGGAGGGGACGGATACGCAGTATTTT.

This clone was picked up one time. The rearrangement uses TRBV19 and TRBJ2-1, with D tentatively TRBD2 (5 bases). The germline gives CDR1 LNHDA, CDR2 SQIVND (reference sequence). Trimming cost V 1 base and J 2 bases, with 18 bases left between them. The CDR3 runs 18 residues. CDR3: CASSIALVGGLTYNEQFF. The DNA of the CDR3 is TGTGCCAGTAGTATAGCCTTAGTAGGAGGACTTACCTACAATGAGCAGTTCTTC.

This clone was counted between two and nine times. The chain combines TRBV28 with TRBJ1-2, with 9 positions matching TRBD1. Per the germline V gene, CDR1 is MDHEN and CDR2 is SYDVKM. This CDR3 is built from 15 residues. The V and J ends lost 4 bases and 4 bases, in that order; junction bases with no gene match: 7. CDR3: CASSYSGTGPYGYTF. The CDR3 bases are TGTGCCAGCAGTTACTCCGGGACAGGGCCCTATGGCTACACCTTC.

This chain connects TRBV7-2 to TRBJ2-3, with a weak D call TRBD2 (6 bases). The germline gives CDR1 SGHTA, CDR2 FQGNSA. This CDR3 comprises 15 residues. Trimming shortened V by 5 bases and J by 4 bases, and 16 bases separated the two germline ends. CDR3 sequence: CASSPRTTNPDTQYF. The CDR3 nucleotides read TGTGCCAGCAGCCCCCGGACTACCAACCCAGATACGCAGTATTTT. Looking up the rest from reference TRBV7-2 and TRBJ2-3 gives the full variable domain: GAGVSQSPSNKVTEKGKDVELRCDPISGHTALYWYRQSLGQGLEFLIYFQGNSAPDKSGLPSDRFSAERTGGSVSTLTIQRTQQEDSAVYLCASSPRTTNPDTQYFGPGTRLTVL.

The rearrangement joins TRBV11-2 to TRBJ1-2; perhaps TRBD1 as D (5 bases). From germline, CDR1 is SGHAT and CDR2 FQNNGV. The ends were cut back, 3 bases at V and 4 bases at J, with 9 bases in the middle. The CDR3 loop spans 13 amino acids. CDR3 nucleotides: TGTGCCAGCAGCTTTACGACAGCCTATGGCTACACCTTC. This gives the protein CASSFTTAYGYTF.

This clone was counted between two and nine times. The J gene is TRBJ2-5, the V gene TRBV2, with 9 bases identical to TRBD1. The end of the DNA fits TRBJ2-7 better, so the J call may be wrong. This CDR3 spans 14 amino acids. CDR1 and CDR2 from the germline V gene are SNHLY and FYNNEI. The CDR3 DNA is TGTGCCAGCAGTACAGGGGGCAGTGGCTACGAGCAGTACTTC. It encodes CASSTGGSGYEQYF.

The chain couples TRBV4-3 to TRBJ1-1; 8 positions agree with TRBD1. V lost 0 bases, J lost 4 bases, and 4 bases stayed unmatched. The V gene's germline CDR1 is LGHNA and CDR2 YSLEER. The CDR3 runs 15 residues. The CDR3 loop is CASSQDAGGGTEAFF. CDR3 nucleotide sequence: TGCGCCAGCAGCCAAGACGCAGGGGGCGGCACTGAAGCTTTCTTT.